The clone carrying this T cell receptor (beta chain) was recorded at least ten times. Its antigen remains unidentified. TCRdb analysed the reads with MiXCR anew, one entry per CDR3 protein. The table includes fewer than 900,000 distinct CDR3 sequences, about 28% detected once. The record originates from a study of T cell repertoires in cytomegalovirus infection. Study-level points and caveats: HLA-C-restricted CMV clonotypes gave the most frequent clonotype in two of eight donors.

The germline CDR1 and CDR2 sequences are SGHVS and FQNEAQ. V lost 0 bases to trimming and J lost 5 bases, with 10 bases between them. The CDR3 sequence is 15 residues long. The chain recombines TRBV7-8 with TRBJ2-2; D is possibly TRBD1 or TRBD2 (6 bases each). The starting material was cultured CD8+ T cells from PBMCs, obtained from culture after CMV antigen stimulation. The source of this sequence is a human donor in good health (CMV status not recorded). Some clones in this sample may be carry-over from other donors' samples. The CDR3 sequence: CASSLAGGRTGELFF. The CDR3 DNA reads TGTGCCAGCAGCTTAGCGGGGGGCCGGACCGGGGAGCTGTTTTTT. The entire variable domain, with the rest obtained from reference TRBV7-8 and TRBJ2-2, is as follows: GAGVSQSPRYKVAKRGQDVALRCDPISGHVSLFWYQQALGQGPEFLTYFQNEAQLDKSGLPSDRFFAERPEGSVSTLKIQRTQQEDSAVYLCASSLAGGRTGELFFGEGSRLTVL.